These 10 T cell receptor beta chains came from one sample sequenced in a study of shared clonotypes between healthy human individuals. The method was immunoSEQ multiplex PCR; TCRdb's version includes in-frame clones alone and lacks a portion of them. The top ten clones hold 0.11% to 0.15% of a sample with more than 2,000,000 clones, just over 90% of them seen once. The source material was naive CD4+ T cells sorted from blood. Subset defined: CD45RA+ positively selected. Source of these receptors: a man aged 18 to 35 in good health.

This sequence joins TRBV12-5 and TRBJ1-1; TRBD1 might be the D (6 bases). Germline V gene data show CDR1 as LGHNT and CDR2 as FRNRAP. The CDR3 consists of 13 residues. V was cut by 6 bases and J by 0 bases, with 8 bases left in between. The CDR3 region has the DNA TGTGCTAGTGGCTGGGGGCTGAACACTGAAGCTTTCTTT. Its protein is CASGWGLNTEAFF.

As to this clone: The sample carries other DNA sequences with the same CDR3. The chain uses TRBV6-5 and TRBJ2-7, with 7 bases matching TRBD1. Germline V CDR1 and CDR2: MNHEY, SVGAGI. This CDR3 region has 13 residues. The V segment lost 6 bases and the J segment 3 bases; nucleotides outside the gene matches: 5. The CDR3 sequence is CASSQGQLYEQYF. The CDR3 coding sequence is TGTGCCAGCAGCCAGGGACAGCTCTACGAGCAGTACTTC.

The chain joins TRBV25-1 to TRBJ2-7; 7 bases align to TRBD1. V lost 3 bases and J lost 4; bases outside the gene matches: 6. Germline loops: CDR1 MGHDK, CDR2 SYGVNS. The CDR3 runs 14 residues. CDR3 DNA sequence: TGTGCCAGCAGTGACCCCCGCAGGGGGTACGAGCAGTACTTC. Amino acid sequence: CASSDPRRGYEQYF.

This clone was observed once. The V and J genes are TRBV19 and TRBJ2-5; 10 bases match TRBD2. Germline CDR1 LNHDA, CDR2 SQIVND (reference sequence). The CDR3 loop spans 15 amino acids. With 3 bases clipped from V and 5 bases from J, the junction kept 6 bases outside the gene matches. CDR3 region: CASSILAGAGETQYF. In nucleotides, the CDR3 is TGTGCCAGTAGTATCCTAGCGGGGGCAGGGGAGACCCAGTACTTC.

The genes are TRBV6-5 and TRBJ2-1, with D unresolved. The V end was cut by 0 bases, the J end by 0 bases, with 9 bases between. Germline-derived CDR1 and CDR2 are MNHEY and SVGAGI. The CDR3 runs 16 residues. CDR3 residues: CASSYSETPSYNEQFF. CDR3 coding DNA: TGTGCCAGCAGTTACTCGGAGACTCCCTCCTACAATGAGCAGTTCTTC.

Of note for this clone: This same CDR3 is encoded by further DNA sequences in the sample. CDR3 nucleotides: TGTGCCAGCAGCAAAGGAACAGGGGGCAACACCGGGGAGCTGTTTTTT. This gives the protein CASSKGTGGNTGELFF. V gene TRBV21-1 combines with J gene TRBJ2-2; the table's D call TRBD1 went unverified against the DNA. TRBV21-1 is a pseudogene locus. This CDR3 has 16 amino acids.

The chain combines TRBV6-4 with TRBJ2-1, with TRBD2 identical over 9 bases. V trimming: 3 bases; J trimming: 8 bases; junction bases outside the gene matches: 8. Per the germline V gene, CDR1 is MRHNA and CDR2 is SNTAGT. This CDR3 comprises 15 residues. DNA of the CDR3: TGTGCCAGCAGTGATGGGGTAGCGGGAGTGCATGAGCAGTTCTTC. This encodes CASSDGVAGVHEQFF.

The rearrangement links TRBV2 to TRBJ2-6, with TRBD1 identical over 8 bases. Losses at the gene ends were 5 bases for V and 4 bases for J; bases not matched to a gene: 4. In germline, CDR1 is SNHLY, CDR2 FYNNEI. There are 15 residues in the CDR3. Written as DNA, the CDR3 is TGTGCCAGCAGTCCAGGGGGCACAGGGGCCAACGTCCTGACTTTC. Amino acid sequence: CASSPGGTGANVLTF.

The chain uses TRBV5-1 and TRBJ1-1; D may be TRBD1 (6 bases). Trimming cost V 4 bases and J 3 bases, with 19 bases left between them. Germline V lookup: CDR1 SGHRS, CDR2 YFSETQ. The CDR3 is 16 amino acids. CDR3 amino acids: CASSLRTGTTDTEAFF. In nucleotides, the CDR3 is TGCGCCAGCAGCCTTCGTACAGGGACTACTGACACTGAAGCTTTCTTT.

The CDR3 DNA reads TGTGCCAGCAGCAGCGAACGCCCTAGCCTGAACACCGGGGAGCTGTTTTTT. Translating gives CASSSERPSLNTGELFF. The genes are TRBV5-4 and TRBJ2-2; D is perhaps TRBD2 (5 bases). Trimming removed 4 bases from V and 1 base from J, with 17 bases in between. The CDR3 is 17 amino acids. Germline assignment: CDR1 SGHNT and CDR2 YYREEE (reference sequence). The full variable domain, completed using reference TRBV5-4 and TRBJ2-2, is ETGVTQSPTHLIKTRGQQVTLRCSSQSGHNTVSWYQQALGQGPQFIFQYYREEENGRGNFPPRFSGLQFPNYSSELNVNALELDDSALYLCASSSERPSLNTGELFFGEGSRLTVL.